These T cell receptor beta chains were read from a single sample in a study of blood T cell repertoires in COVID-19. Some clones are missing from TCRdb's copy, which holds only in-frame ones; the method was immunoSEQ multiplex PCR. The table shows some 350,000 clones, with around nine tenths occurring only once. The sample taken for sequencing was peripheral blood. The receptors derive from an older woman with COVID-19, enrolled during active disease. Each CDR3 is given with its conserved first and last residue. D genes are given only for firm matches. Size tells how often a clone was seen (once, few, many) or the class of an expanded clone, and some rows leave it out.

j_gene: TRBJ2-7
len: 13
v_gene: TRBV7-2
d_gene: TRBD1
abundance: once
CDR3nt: TGTGCCAGCAGCATGGACAGGGTGTACGAGCAGTACTTC
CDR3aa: CASSMDRVYEQYF

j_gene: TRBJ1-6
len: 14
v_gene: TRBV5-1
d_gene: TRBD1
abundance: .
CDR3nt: TGCGCCACCACCCCCGGGACAGGGGTTTCACCCCTCCACTTT
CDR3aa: CATTPGTGVSPLHF

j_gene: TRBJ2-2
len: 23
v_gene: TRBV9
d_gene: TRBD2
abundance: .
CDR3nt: TGTGCCAGCAGCGTACTACAGCCAAACCAGGGGATTAGCGGGGGCCATAACACCGGGGAGCTGTTTTTT
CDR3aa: CASSVLQPNQGISGGHNTGELFF

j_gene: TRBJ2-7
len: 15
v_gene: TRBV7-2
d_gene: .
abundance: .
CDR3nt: TGTGCCAGCAGCTCCGCGCGGGCGGCGGACTACGAGCAGTACTTC
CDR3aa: CASSSARAADYEQYF

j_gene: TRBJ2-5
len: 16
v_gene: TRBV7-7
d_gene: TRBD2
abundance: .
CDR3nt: TGTGCCAGCAGCTTACTAGCGGGGGGACCTCAAGAGACCCAGTACTTC
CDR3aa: CASSLLAGGPQETQYF

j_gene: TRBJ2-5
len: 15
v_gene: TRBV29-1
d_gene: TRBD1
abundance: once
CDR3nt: TGCAGCGTTGAGGAAGTTCTGGGACAGCTAGAGACCCAGTACTTC
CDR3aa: CSVEEVLGQLETQYF

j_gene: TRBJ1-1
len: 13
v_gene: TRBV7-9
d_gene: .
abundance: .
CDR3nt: TGTGCCAGCAGCTTAGAACAGGGTAGAAGGGCTTTCTTT
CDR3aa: CASSLEQGRRAFF

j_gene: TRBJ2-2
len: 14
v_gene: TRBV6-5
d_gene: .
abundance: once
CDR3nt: TGTGCCAGCAGTTACTCAGGGGGAACCGGGGAGCTGTTTTTT
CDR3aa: CASSYSGGTGELFF

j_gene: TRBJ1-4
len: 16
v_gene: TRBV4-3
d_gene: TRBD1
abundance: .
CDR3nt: TGCGCCAGCAGCGCCCGCCATGAGGGGGCTGAGGAAAAACTGTTTTTT
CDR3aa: CASSARHEGAEEKLFF

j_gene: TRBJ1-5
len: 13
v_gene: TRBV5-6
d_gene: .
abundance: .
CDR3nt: TGTGCCAGCAGCTTGGGAGGTGATCAGCCCCAGCATTTT
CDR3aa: CASSLGGDQPQHF

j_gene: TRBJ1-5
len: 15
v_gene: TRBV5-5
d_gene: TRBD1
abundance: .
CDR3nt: TGTGCCAGCAGCTTCAGGGGGCTTGACAATCAGCCCCAGCATTTT
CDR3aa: CASSFRGLDNQPQHF

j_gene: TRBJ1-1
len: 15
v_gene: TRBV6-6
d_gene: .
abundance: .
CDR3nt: TGTGCCAGCAGTTACGGAAGGGGCCGGGACACTGAAGCTTTCTTT
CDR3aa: CASSYGRGRDTEAFF

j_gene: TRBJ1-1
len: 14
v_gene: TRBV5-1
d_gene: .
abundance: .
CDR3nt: TGCGCCAGCAGCTTGGCCCTTTCAGGCACTGAAGCTTTCTTT
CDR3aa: CASSLALSGTEAFF

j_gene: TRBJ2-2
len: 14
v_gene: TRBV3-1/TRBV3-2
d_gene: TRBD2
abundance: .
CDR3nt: TGTGCCAGCAGCCAATTGCGGGGGATCGGGGAGCTGTTTTTT
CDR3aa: CASSQLRGIGELFF

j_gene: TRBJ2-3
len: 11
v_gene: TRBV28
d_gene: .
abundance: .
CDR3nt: TGTGCCAGCAGGTCCAGGGATACGCAGTATTTT
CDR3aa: CASRSRDTQYF

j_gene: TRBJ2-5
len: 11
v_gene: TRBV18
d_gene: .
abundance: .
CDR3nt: TGTGCCAGCTCGTCAGGGGAGACCCAGTACTTC
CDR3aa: CASSSGETQYF

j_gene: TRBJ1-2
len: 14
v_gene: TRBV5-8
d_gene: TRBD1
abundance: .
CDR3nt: TGTGCCAGCAGCTGGGAGACAGGGTACTATGGCTACACCTTC
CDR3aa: CASSWETGYYGYTF

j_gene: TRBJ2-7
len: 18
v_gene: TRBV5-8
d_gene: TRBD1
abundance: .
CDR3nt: TGTGCCAGCAGCTTGCAAACCACGTGGGGACAGGGTACCTTCTGGCAGTACTTC
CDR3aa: CASSLQTTWGQGTFWQYF

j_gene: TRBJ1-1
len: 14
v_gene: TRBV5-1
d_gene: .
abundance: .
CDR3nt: TGCGCCAGCCGATCTGGCGAGGCGAACACTGAAGCTTTCTTT
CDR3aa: CASRSGEANTEAFF

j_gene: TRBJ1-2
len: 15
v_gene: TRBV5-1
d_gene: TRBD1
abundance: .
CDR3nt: TGCGCCAGCAGCTTGGAGGGCAGGGGGCGAAATGGCTACACCTTC
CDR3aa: CASSLEGRGRNGYTF

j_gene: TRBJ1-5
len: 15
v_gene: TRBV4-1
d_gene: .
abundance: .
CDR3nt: TGCGCCAGCAGCCATCTAGGGACTAAAGATCAGCCCCAGCATTTT
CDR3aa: CASSHLGTKDQPQHF

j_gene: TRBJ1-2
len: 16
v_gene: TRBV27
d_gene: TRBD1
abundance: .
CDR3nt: TGTGCCAGCAGTCCGAGGACAGGGGGCGCACACTATGGCTACACCTTC
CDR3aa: CASSPRTGGAHYGYTF

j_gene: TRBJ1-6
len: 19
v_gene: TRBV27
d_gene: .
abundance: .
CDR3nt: TGTGCCAGCAGTTTATCTTATACCCCACAGGCCCCTGTCAATTCACCCCTCCACTTT
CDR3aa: CASSLSYTPQAPVNSPLHF

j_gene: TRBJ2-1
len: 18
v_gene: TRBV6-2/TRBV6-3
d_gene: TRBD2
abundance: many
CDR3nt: TGTGCCAGCAGTCGCCCCTCCATAGCGGGGGGGCCGAGGGATGAGCAGTTCTTC
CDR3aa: CASSRPSIAGGPRDEQFF

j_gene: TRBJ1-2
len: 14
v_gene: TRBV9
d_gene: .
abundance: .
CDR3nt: TGTGCCAGCAGCGTAGCTAGGGCCTCGGGGGGCTACACCTTC
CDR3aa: CASSVARASGGYTF

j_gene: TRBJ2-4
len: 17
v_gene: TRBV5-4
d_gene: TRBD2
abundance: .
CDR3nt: TGTGCCAGCAGCTTGGGGGGACTAGCGGGCTTCCACAACATTCAGTACTTC
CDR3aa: CASSLGGLAGFHNIQYF

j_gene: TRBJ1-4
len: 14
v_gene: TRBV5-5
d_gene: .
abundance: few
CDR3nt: TGTGCCAGCAGCTCGGGACTGATGAATGAAAAACTGTTTTTT
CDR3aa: CASSSGLMNEKLFF

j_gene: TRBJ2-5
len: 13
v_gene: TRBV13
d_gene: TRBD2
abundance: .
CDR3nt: TGTGCCAGCAGCCTCACTAGCGGGGAGACCCAGTACTTC
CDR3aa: CASSLTSGETQYF

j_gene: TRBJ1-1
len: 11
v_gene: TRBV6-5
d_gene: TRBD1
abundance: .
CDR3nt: TGTGCCAGCAGTCTCCGGGACAGAGCTTTCTTT
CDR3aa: CASSLRDRAFF

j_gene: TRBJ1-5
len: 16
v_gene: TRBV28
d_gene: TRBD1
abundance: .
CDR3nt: TGTGCCAGCAGTTTTCCCCCCGGGACAGGGGATCAGCCCCAGCATTTT
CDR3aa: CASSFPPGTGDQPQHF

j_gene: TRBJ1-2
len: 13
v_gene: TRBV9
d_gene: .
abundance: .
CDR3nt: TGTGCCAGCAGCAGCGGGTCTAACTATGGCTACACCTTC
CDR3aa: CASSSGSNYGYTF

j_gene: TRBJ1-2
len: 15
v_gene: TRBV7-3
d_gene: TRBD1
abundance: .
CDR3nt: TGTGCCAGCAGCTTGGGTACAGGGGTGGGCTATGGCTACACCTTC
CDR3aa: CASSLGTGVGYGYTF

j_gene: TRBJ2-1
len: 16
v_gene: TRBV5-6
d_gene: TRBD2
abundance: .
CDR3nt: TGTGCCAGCAGCTTGGGGGCACTAGCGGGTTACAATGAGCAGTTCTTC
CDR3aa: CASSLGALAGYNEQFF

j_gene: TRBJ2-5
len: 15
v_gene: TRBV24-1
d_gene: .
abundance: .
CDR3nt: TGTGCCACCAGTGATTTCCAGGGGCAACAAGAGACCCAGTACTTC
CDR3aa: CATSDFQGQQETQYF

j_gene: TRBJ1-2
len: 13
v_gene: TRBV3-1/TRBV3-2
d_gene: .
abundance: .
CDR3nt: TGTGCCACTTCGACAGGACTGAACTATGGCTACACCTTC
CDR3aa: CATSTGLNYGYTF

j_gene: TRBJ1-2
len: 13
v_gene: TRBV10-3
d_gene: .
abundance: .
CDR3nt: TGTGCCATCAGTGAGAGCCGGGGGGATGGCTACACCTTC
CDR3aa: CAISESRGDGYTF

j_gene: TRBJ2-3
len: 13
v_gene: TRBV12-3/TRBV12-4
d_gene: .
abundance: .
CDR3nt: TGTGCCAGCAAGAGCGGGTTTGCAGATACGCAGTATTTT
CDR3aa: CASKSGFADTQYF

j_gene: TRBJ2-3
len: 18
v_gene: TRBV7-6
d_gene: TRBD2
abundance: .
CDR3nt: TGTGCCAGCAGCTTAACTCACGGGGGGTCCCCTAGCACAGATACGCAGTATTTT
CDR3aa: CASSLTHGGSPSTDTQYF

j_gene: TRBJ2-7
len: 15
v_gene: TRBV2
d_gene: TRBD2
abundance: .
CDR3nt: TGTGCCAGCAGTTTAAGAGCGGGGCTCTCCTACGAGCAGTACTTC
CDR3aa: CASSLRAGLSYEQYF

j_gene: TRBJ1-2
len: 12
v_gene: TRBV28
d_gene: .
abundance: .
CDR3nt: TGTGCCAGCAGTTTGCAGGTCGATGGCTACACCTTC
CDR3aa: CASSLQVDGYTF

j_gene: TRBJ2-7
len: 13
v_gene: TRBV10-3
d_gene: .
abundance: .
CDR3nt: TGTGCCATCAGTGGGTCCTCGGGGTACGAGCAGTACTTC
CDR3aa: CAISGSSGYEQYF

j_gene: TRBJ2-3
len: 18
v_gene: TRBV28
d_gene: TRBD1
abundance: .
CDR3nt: TGTGCCAGCAGTCCCTGGACAGGGACCACCTTAAGCACAGATACGCAGTATTTT
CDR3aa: CASSPWTGTTLSTDTQYF

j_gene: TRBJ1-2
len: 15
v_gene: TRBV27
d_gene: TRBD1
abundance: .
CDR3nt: TGTGCCAGCAGAGAGACAGGGGGAAAATACTATGGCTACACCTTC
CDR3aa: CASRETGGKYYGYTF

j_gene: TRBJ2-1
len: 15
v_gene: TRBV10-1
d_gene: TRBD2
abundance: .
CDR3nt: TGCGCCAGCAGTGAAACTAGCGGGGGGGCCGGTGAGCAGTTCTTC
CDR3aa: CASSETSGGAGEQFF

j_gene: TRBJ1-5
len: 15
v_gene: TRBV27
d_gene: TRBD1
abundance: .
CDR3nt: TGTGCCAGCAGTTTATCGAGACAGGGCGATCAGCCCCAGCATTTT
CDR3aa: CASSLSRQGDQPQHF

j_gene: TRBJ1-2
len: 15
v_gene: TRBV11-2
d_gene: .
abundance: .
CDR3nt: TGTGCCAGCAGCTTTTTTTCTTGGGCGTACTATGGCTACACCTTC
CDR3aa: CASSFFSWAYYGYTF

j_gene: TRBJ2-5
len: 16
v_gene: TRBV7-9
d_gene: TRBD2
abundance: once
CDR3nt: TGTGCCAGCAGCCCCTTGTTTCAGCGGGGGGGAGAGACCCAGTACTTC
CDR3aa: CASSPLFQRGGETQYF

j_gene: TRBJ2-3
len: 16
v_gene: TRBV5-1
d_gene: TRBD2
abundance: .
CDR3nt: TGCGCCAGCAGCTTGGCCACTAGCGGGGGGGAAGATACGCAGTATTTT
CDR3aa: CASSLATSGGEDTQYF

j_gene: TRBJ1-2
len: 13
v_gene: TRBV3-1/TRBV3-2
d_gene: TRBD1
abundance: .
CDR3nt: TGTGCCAGCAGCCAACAGGGGGCGGGTGGCTACACCTTC
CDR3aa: CASSQQGAGGYTF

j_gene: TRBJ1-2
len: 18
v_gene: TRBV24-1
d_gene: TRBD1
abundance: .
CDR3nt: TGTGCCACCAGTGACCCTTCGACAGGGGGGGCCTCTAACTATGGCTACACCTTC
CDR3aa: CATSDPSTGGASNYGYTF

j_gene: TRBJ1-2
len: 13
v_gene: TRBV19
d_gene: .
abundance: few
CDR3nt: TGTGCCAGTAAGGTCAGAGGGCCCTATGGCTACACCTTC
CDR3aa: CASKVRGPYGYTF

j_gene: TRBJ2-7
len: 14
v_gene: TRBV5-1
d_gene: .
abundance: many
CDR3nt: TGCGCCAGCAGCGCTGGACAGCCGTACTACGAGCAGTACTTC
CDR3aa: CASSAGQPYYEQYF

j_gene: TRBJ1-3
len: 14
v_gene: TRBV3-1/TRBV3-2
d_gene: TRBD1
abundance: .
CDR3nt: TGTGCCAGCAGCCACCGGGACAGGGGTGACACCATATATTTT
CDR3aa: CASSHRDRGDTIYF